This TCR beta chain was profiled in a study of CD8 T cells in Susac syndrome. General study results and limits: As acknowledged by the study, its TCR sequencing and HLA analysis included a relatively small number of individuals.

Random hexamers served to reverse transcribe roughly 0.5 to 1 ug RNA. The authors amplified TCR beta CDR3 across 54 Vbeta and 13 Jbeta using immunoSEQ multiplex PCR. Using its own MiXCR run on the immunoSEQ multiplex PCR reads, TCRdb lists one record per CDR3 protein. The sample shows about 130,000 distinct CDR3 sequences, 90% to 95% of them seen only once. V lost 7 bases, J lost 0 bases, and 15 bases lay in between. CDR3 length: 14 amino acids. Germline V gene data show CDR1 as SQVTM and CDR2 as ANQGSEA. Concerning this clonotype: Its antigen is undetermined.

The controls, all healthy donors, were matched for age and sex. Negative isolation was applied to CD8+ and CD4+ T cells, and FACS enrichment was applied to TEMRA cells. The specimen sequenced was CD4+ T cells from PBMCs. The receptor was derived from a human donor in good health. The chain links TRBV29-1 to TRBJ1-1; D perhaps matches TRBD1 (6 bases). Written as DNA, the CDR3 is TGCAGCGGGAGAAGGGGGTCGATGAACACTGAAGCTTTCTTT. Encoded protein: CSGRRGSMNTEAFF.